These 19 T cell receptor beta chains share one sample of origin, sequenced in a study of shared clonotypes between healthy human individuals. Produced via immunoSEQ multiplex PCR; TCRdb's table is partial and in-frame only. The sample shows some 740,000 clones, about 91% of them seen only once. CD8 cells classed as naive were CD45RO-negative and positively selected for CCR7, excluding terminally differentiated effector memory CD45RA+ cells. Sequences were obtained from naive CD8+ T cells sorted from blood. The source is a man aged 25-45 years in good health.

The V and J genes are TRBV7-9 and TRBJ2-5; 7 bases agree with TRBD1. V lost 1 base and J lost 5; bases outside the gene matches: 7. This CDR3 has 15 amino acids. CDR1 is SEHNR and CDR2 is FQNEAQ in the germline V gene (reference sequence). In DNA, the CDR3 is TGTGCCAGCAGCTTAGTGACAGGGCATCGGGAGACCCAGTACTTC. Its translation is CASSLVTGHRETQYF.

The V call is TRBV5-6, the J call TRBJ1-2, with 7 bases lining up with TRBD1. The V segment lost 4 bases and the J segment 2 bases; nucleotides outside the gene matches: 11. This CDR3 is built from 16 residues. Germline lookup yields CDR1 SGHDT and CDR2 YYEEEE. The CDR3 reads CASSPTRDSWNYGYTF. Here the CDR3 DNA reads TGTGCCAGCAGCCCGACCAGGGACAGCTGGAACTATGGCTACACCTTC.

V is TRBV9 and J is TRBJ1-3; D is perhaps TRBD1 (5 bases). V lost 3 bases, J lost 0 bases, and 10 bases lay in between. Germline CDR1 SGDLS, CDR2 YYNGEE. This CDR3 has 15 residues. DNA for the CDR3: TGTGCCAGCAGCGATGACAGCGGCTCTGGAAACACCATATATTTT. Protein: CASSDDSGSGNTIYF.

The chain recombines TRBV28 with TRBJ1-5, with unresolved D. Trimming left V 8 bases short and J 4 bases short, with 12 bases between. The CDR3 is 13 residues long. CDR1 and CDR2 (germline): MDHEN, SYDVKM. DNA for the CDR3: TGTGCCAGCCGTCTGGGCATAAATCAGCCCCAGCATTTT. Protein: CASRLGINQPQHF.

The chain couples TRBV10-3 to TRBJ2-5, with D perhaps matching TRBD1 or TRBD2 (5 bases each). Germline CDR1 reads ENHRY; CDR2 reads SYGVKD. This CDR3 region has 14 residues. The V gene lost 7 bases and the J gene lost 5 bases, with 17 bases spanning the gap. The DNA of the CDR3 is TGTGCCATCAAGGGGACGGGCTTTGGCGAGACCCAGTACTTC. Translated, it gives CAIKGTGFGETQYF.

Comments on this clone: This CDR3 is also generated by other DNA sequences in the sample. The chain recombines TRBV7-9 with TRBJ1-1, with D uncertain. This CDR3 contains 12 residues. The ends were cut back, 5 bases at V and 4 bases at J, with 8 bases in the middle. The germline CDR1 and CDR2 sequences are SEHNR and FQNEAQ (reference sequence). CDR3: CASSPRPTEAFF. The CDR3 nucleotides are TGTGCCAGCAGCCCAAGGCCCACTGAAGCTTTCTTT. Full variable domain (remainder filled in from reference TRBV7-9 and TRBJ1-1): DTGVSQNPRHKITKRGQNVTFRCDPISEHNRLYWYRQTLGQGPEFLTYFQNEAQLEKSRLLSDRFSAERPKGSFSTLEIQRTEQGDSAMYLCASSPRPTEAFFGQGTRLTVV.

The chain joins TRBV28 to TRBJ2-7; 9 bases map to TRBD1. CDR3 size: 16 residues. From germline, CDR1 is MDHEN and CDR2 SYDVKM. The trim removed 3 bases at V and 0 bases at J, leaving 6 bases unmatched. CDR3 protein: CASSLGQGASSYEQYF. The DNA of the CDR3 is TGTGCCAGCAGTTTGGGACAGGGCGCGAGCTCCTACGAGCAGTACTTC.

The chain recombines TRBV4-1 with TRBJ2-3, with TRBD2 matching over 10 bases. Germline V gives CDR1 MGHRA, CDR2 YSYEKL. The CDR3 extends over 19 amino acids. V gave up 5 bases and J gave up 2 bases; unmatched junction bases: 16. The CDR3 DNA follows: TGCGCCAGCAGCTCCGGTGGACTAGCGGACGGGAAGGACACAGATACGCAGTATTTT. Translating gives CASSSGGLADGKDTDTQYF.

This rearrangement joins TRBV28 to TRBJ2-7, with 14 bases identical to TRBD2. CDR1 and CDR2 from the germline V gene are MDHEN and SYDVKM. The CDR3 is made up of 17 amino acids. Trimming took 3 bases from V and 0 from J; bases not matched to a gene: 4. In DNA, the CDR3 is TGTGCCAGCAGTTTGAAGACTAGCGGGAGGGCCTCCTACGAGCAGTACTTC. It codes for CASSLKTSGRASYEQYF.

Comments on this clone: One end of the junction varies from germline; a read error may be responsible. This chain joins TRBV27 and TRBJ2-7, with TRBD1 identical over 8 bases. The CDR3 has 15 residues. Germline CDR1 MNHEY, CDR2 SMNVEV (reference sequence). CDR3 coding DNA: TGTGCCAGCAGTTTATCATGGGACAGGTCCTACGCGCAGTACTTC. Translation gives CASSLSWDRSYAQYF.

The gene calls are TRBV5-8 and TRBJ2-1, with D perhaps TRBD1 or TRBD2 (5 bases each). CDR3 length: 17 residues. Per the germline V gene, CDR1 is SGHTS and CDR2 is YDEGEE. With 2 bases removed from V and 0 bases from J, the gap between germline ends came to 15 bases. CDR3 region: CASSFPRDLFSYNEQFF. CDR3 DNA: TGTGCCAGCAGCTTTCCCCGGGACCTCTTCTCCTACAATGAGCAGTTCTTC.

The chain carries TRBV27 and TRBJ2-1; 14 bases are a match to TRBD2. Germline assignment: CDR1 MNHEY and CDR2 SMNVEV (reference sequence). The trim removed 3 bases at V and 4 bases at J, leaving 11 bases unmatched. This CDR3 has 19 amino acids. CDR3 nucleotide sequence: TGTGCCAGCAGTTTCCGGGGTACCGGGACTAGCGGGAGTTACAATGAGCAGTTCTTC. This codes for CASSFRGTGTSGSYNEQFF.

The chain recombines TRBV6-6 with TRBJ2-7; 7 nucleotides agree with TRBD2. V lost 2 bases and J lost 6; bases outside the gene matches: 13. Germline loops: CDR1 MNHNY, CDR2 SVGAGI (reference sequence). CDR3 size: 16 residues. CDR3 coding DNA: TGTGCCAGCAGTTACGGCCTTAACGGGAGGCGTGGCGAGCAGTACTTC. This gives the protein CASSYGLNGRRGEQYF.

V is TRBV2 and J is TRBJ1-2; TRBD1 is a possible D gene (5 bases). CDR1 is SNHLY, CDR2 FYNNEI, per germline. V gave up 11 bases and J gave up 6 bases, with 19 bases separating them. The CDR3 has 13 residues. Here the CDR3 reads CASRGRVAHGYTF. The CDR3, as DNA: TGTGCCTCACGGGGACGAGTCGCCCATGGCTACACCTTC.

In DNA, the CDR3 is TGTGCCAGTAGTATAGCGGGAGGGCCCCACGAGCAGTACTTC. Translating it yields CASSIAGGPHEQYF. The chain links TRBV19 to TRBJ2-7; 8 bases match TRBD2. CDR3 size: 14 residues. V lost 1 base, J lost 5 bases, and 4 bases stayed unmatched. Looked up from germline, CDR1 is LNHDA and CDR2 is SQIVND (reference sequence).

The J gene is TRBJ2-1, the V gene TRBV11-3; 10 positions match TRBD2. This CDR3 is built from 14 residues. Germline CDR1 and CDR2: SGHNT and YENEEA. With V trimmed by 5 bases and J by 8 bases, 6 bases remained unmatched. In nucleotides, the CDR3 is TGTGCCAGCAGCCCGCGGACTAGCGGAGATGAGCAGTTCTTC. Its protein is CASSPRTSGDEQFF. Full variable domain (outside the CDR3, taken from reference TRBV11-3 and TRBJ2-1): EAGVVQSPRYKIIEKKQPVAFWCNPISGHNTLYWYLQNLGQGPELLIRYENEEAVDDSQLPKDRFSAERLKGVDSTLKIQPAELGDSAVYLCASSPRTSGDEQFFGPGTRLTVL.

The chain combines TRBV7-6 with TRBJ2-3; D may be TRBD2 (5 bases). Trimming took off 1 base at V and 3 bases at J, with 11 bases between the two ends. CDR1 is SGHVS, CDR2 FNYEAQ, per germline. The CDR3 is made up of 15 amino acids. The CDR3 nucleotides read TGTGCCAGCAGCTTAGAGGGAGAGGGAACAGATACGCAGTATTTT. This codes for CASSLEGEGTDTQYF.

This chain links TRBV7-9 with TRBJ2-2; D is possibly TRBD2 (6 bases). Per the germline V gene, CDR1 is SEHNR and CDR2 is FQNEAQ (reference sequence). The CDR3 covers 15 residues. With 5 bases removed from V and 2 bases from J, the gap between germline ends came to 12 bases. CDR3 protein: CASSPGSDNTGELFF. CDR3 DNA: TGTGCCAGCAGCCCCGGGAGTGACAACACCGGGGAGCTGTTTTTT.

This clone was recorded only once. J is TRBJ2-7 and V is TRBV6-5; D is possibly TRBD2 (5 bases). Trimming took off 10 bases at V and 2 bases at J, with 12 bases between the two ends. This CDR3 has 12 amino acids. Germline lookup yields CDR1 MNHEY and CDR2 SVGAGI. The CDR3 DNA reads TGTGCCACCACGGGGAGCCCCTACGAGCAGTACTTC. This translates into CATTGSPYEQYF.